Reported below is one T cell receptor (beta chain). Recruitment covered about two dozen US areas and drew participants whose ages spanned roughly 18 to 90 years. This entry is derived from a study of blood T cell repertoires in COVID-19. Produced via immunoSEQ multiplex PCR; TCRdb's table is partial and in-frame only. Here the sample spans about 270,000 clones, approximately 86% being singletons. The CDR3 is 11 residues long. Trimming stripped 3 bases from V and 7 bases from J, with 6 bases between. The germline V gene encodes CDR1 MNHEY and CDR2 SMNVEV (reference sequence). The chain combines TRBV27 with TRBJ2-5; D is uncertain. Specimen: PBMCs or T cells enriched from blood (not recorded which). This TCR derives from a young woman who had recovered from COVID-19. This CDR3 reads CASSFAGTQYF. The CDR3, as DNA: TGTGCCAGCAGTTTTGCCGGGACCCAGTACTTC.